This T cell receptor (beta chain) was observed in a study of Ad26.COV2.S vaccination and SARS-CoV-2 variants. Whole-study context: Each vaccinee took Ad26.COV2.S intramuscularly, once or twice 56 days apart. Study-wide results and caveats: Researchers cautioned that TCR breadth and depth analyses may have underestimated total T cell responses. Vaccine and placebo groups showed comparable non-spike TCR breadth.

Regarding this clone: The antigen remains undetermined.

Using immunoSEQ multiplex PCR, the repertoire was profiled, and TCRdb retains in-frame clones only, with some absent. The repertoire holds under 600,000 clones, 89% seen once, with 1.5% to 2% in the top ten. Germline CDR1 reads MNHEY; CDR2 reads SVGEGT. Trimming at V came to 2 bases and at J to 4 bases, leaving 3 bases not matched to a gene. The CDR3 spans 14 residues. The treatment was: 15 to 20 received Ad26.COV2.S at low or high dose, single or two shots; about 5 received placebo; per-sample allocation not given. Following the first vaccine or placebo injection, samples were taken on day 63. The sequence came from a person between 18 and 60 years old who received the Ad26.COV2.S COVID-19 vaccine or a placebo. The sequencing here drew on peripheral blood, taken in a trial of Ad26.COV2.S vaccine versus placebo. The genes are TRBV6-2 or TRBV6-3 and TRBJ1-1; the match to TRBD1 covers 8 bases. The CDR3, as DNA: TGTGCCAGCAGTTACGGACAGGGTTCCACTGAAGCTTTCTTT. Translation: CASSYGQGSTEAFF.